Presented here are 27 T cell receptor beta chains from one specimen sequenced in a study of a mutant IDH1 vaccine in newly diagnosed glioma. As to time point: week 47, end of study. A 20-mer mutant IDH1 peptide at 300 ug was injected subcutaneously with topical imiquimod. Assay: immunoSEQ multiplex PCR; the TCRdb copy retains only in-frame clones and omits some. The profile shows more than 30,000 clones, about 80% of them singletons. Their antigen targets remain unknown. The input for sequencing was PBMCs, taken from a glioma patient whose treatment included an IDH1 peptide vaccine. These TCRs come from a man aged 25 to 45 with glioma.

The chain recombines TRBV5-5 with TRBJ1-1; D uncertain. Germline CDR1 reads SGHKS; CDR2 reads YYEKEE (reference sequence). The CDR3 extends over 15 amino acids. V lost 0 bases and J 0 bases, leaving 9 bases between the germline ends. CDR3 protein: CASSLAAGMNTEAFF. CDR3 nucleotide sequence: TGTGCCAGCAGCTTGGCGGCCGGAATGAACACTGAAGCTTTCTTT.

CDR3 loop: CASSLGFPSGNEQFF. The CDR3, as DNA: TGTGCCAGCAGCTTGGGGTTTCCTAGCGGCAATGAGCAGTTCTTC. The gene calls are TRBV5-6 and TRBJ2-1; 7 bases agree with TRBD2. Germline V gene data show CDR1 as SGHDT and CDR2 as YYEEEE. This CDR3 comprises 15 residues. After removal of 0 bases from V and 6 bases from J, the junction contained 6 bases not matched to a gene.

The CDR3: CASSFSSETQYF. CDR3 sequence (DNA): TGTGCCAGCAGCTTTTCCTCAGAGACCCAGTACTTC. The rearrangement uses TRBV7-9 and TRBJ2-5; D is unclear. Germline V gene sequence: CDR1 SEHNR, CDR2 FQNEAQ (reference sequence). CDR3 size: 12 residues. Trimming took off 3 bases at V and 4 bases at J, with 6 bases between the two ends.

In its sample, this clone was seen a few times. This rearrangement joins TRBV14 to TRBJ2-6; D is undetermined. Trimming removed 4 bases at V and 12 bases at J, with 16 bases between. The CDR3 is made up of 14 amino acids. Germline values: CDR1 SGHDN, CDR2 FVKESK. In nucleotides, the CDR3 is TGTGCCAGCAGCCCATTCGACGGCCTCGGCGTCCTGACTTTC. This translates into CASSPFDGLGVLTF.

The rearrangement uses TRBV4-1 and TRBJ1-1; no firm D call. The V end lost 0 bases, the J end lost 4 bases, and 12 bases lay between the germline ends. CDR3 length: 15 residues. CDR1 is MGHRA and CDR2 is YSYEKL in the germline V gene. In DNA form, the CDR3 reads TGCGCCAGCAGCCAAGATCCCGGAAGAGGCACTGAAGCTTTCTTT. Translating it yields CASSQDPGRGTEAFF.

This chain links TRBV11-1 with TRBJ2-7; D call uncertain. Germline V gene lookup returns CDR1 SGHAT and CDR2 FQDESV (reference sequence). V was clipped by 3 bases and J by 6 bases, with 9 bases between them. The CDR3 runs 12 residues. CDR3 sequence (DNA): TGTGCCAGCAGCTTGGTTCTGGGCGAGCAGTACTTC. This gives the protein CASSLVLGEQYF. Full variable domain (rest looked up from reference TRBV11-1 and TRBJ2-7): EAEVAQSPRYKITEKSQAVAFWCDPISGHATLYWYRQILGQGPELLVQFQDESVVDDSQLPKDRFSAERLKGVDSTLKIQPAELGDSAMYLCASSLVLGEQYFGPGTRLTVT.

The genes are TRBV6-1 and TRBJ2-7; 8 nucleotides line up with TRBD2. The CDR3 has 14 amino acids. The V gene end was trimmed by 2 bases and the J gene end by 3 bases; junction bases not matched to a gene: 3. CDR1 is MNHNS, CDR2 SASEGT, per germline. The CDR3 here is CASSESGRHYEQYF. The CDR3 nucleotides are TGTGCCAGCAGTGAAAGCGGGAGACACTACGAGCAGTACTTC.

V and J are TRBV11-2 and TRBJ2-7; 9 bases fit TRBD2. The CDR3 consists of 15 residues. The junction had 9 bases not matched to a gene; V was cut back by 5 bases and J by 4 bases. Germline V CDR1 and CDR2: SGHAT, FQNNGV. Here the CDR3 reads CASSLKPSGAYEQYF. CDR3 sequence (DNA): TGTGCCAGCAGCCTAAAACCTAGCGGGGCATACGAGCAGTACTTC. Supplemented by reference TRBV11-2 and TRBJ2-7, the full variable domain reads EAGVAQSPRYKIIEKRQSVAFWCNPISGHATLYWYQQILGQGPKLLIQFQNNGVVDDSQLPKDRFSAERLKGVDSTLKIQPAKLEDSAVYLCASSLKPSGAYEQYFGPGTRLTVT.

This clone was counted a few times. CDR3 residues: CASSQVRNTEAFF. The CDR3 DNA follows: TGCGCCAGCAGCCAAGTTAGGAACACTGAAGCTTTCTTT. This chain uses TRBV4-1 with TRBJ1-1, with D uncertain. Trimming removed 1 base from V and 1 base from J, with 4 bases in between. The CDR3 contains 13 residues. Germline V gene sequence: CDR1 MGHRA, CDR2 YSYEKL.

The chain is built from TRBV19 and TRBJ2-2; possibly TRBD1 for D (5 bases). The CDR3 totals 15 residues. Trimming shortened V by 6 bases and J by 5 bases, and 16 bases separated the two germline ends. Germline CDR1 and CDR2: LNHDA and SQIVND (reference sequence). The CDR3 here is CASSPRQGNTGELFF. CDR3 DNA: TGTGCCAGTAGCCCCAGGCAGGGAAATACCGGGGAGCTGTTTTTT.

This chain joins TRBV6-5 and TRBJ2-7; TRBD2 is a possible D gene (6 bases). The ends were cut back, 5 bases at V and 4 bases at J, with 12 bases in the middle. The germline CDR1 and CDR2 sequences are MNHEY and SVGAGI. There are 13 residues in the CDR3. CDR3 sequence: CASSNPSGYEQYF. In DNA, the CDR3 is TGTGCCAGCAGTAACCCGAGCGGGTACGAGCAGTACTTC.

The V and J genes are TRBV7-9 and TRBJ1-6; tentatively, D is TRBD1 (5 bases). In germline, CDR1 is SEHNR, CDR2 FQNEAQ (reference sequence). This CDR3 is 15 amino acids long. V lost 1 base and J lost 9, with 13 bases in between. The CDR3 spells CASSLVGAGGSPLHF. The CDR3 DNA reads TGTGCCAGCAGCTTAGTTGGGGCAGGAGGTTCACCCCTCCACTTT.

The genes are TRBV5-4 and TRBJ1-2, with D perhaps matching TRBD1 (5 bases). With 4 bases removed from V and 3 bases from J, the gap between germline ends came to 10 bases. Germline values: CDR1 SGHNT, CDR2 YYREEE (reference sequence). The CDR3 has 13 residues. For the CDR3, the DNA is TGTGCCAGCAGCCCAATCAGGGACTATGGCTACACCTTC. Protein product: CASSPIRDYGYTF.

The chain joins TRBV5-1 to TRBJ2-7, with 7 bases lining up with TRBD1. Germline-derived CDR1 and CDR2 are SGHRS and YFSETQ. The length of the CDR3 is 15 residues. V shed 4 bases and J 0 bases; nucleotides not matched to a gene: 7. The CDR3 reads CASSDGTASSYEQYF. CDR3 nucleotide sequence: TGCGCCAGCAGCGACGGGACAGCTAGCTCCTACGAGCAGTACTTC.

V and J are TRBV19 and TRBJ2-1, with 8 positions matching TRBD2. Germline loops: CDR1 LNHDA, CDR2 SQIVND (reference sequence). This CDR3 spans 19 amino acids. V gave up 6 bases and J gave up 0 bases; unmatched junction bases: 16. The chain's CDR3 is CASSGERGRPTSSYNEQFF. CDR3 DNA sequence: TGTGCCAGTAGCGGCGAGCGGGGGAGACCTACAAGCTCCTACAATGAGCAGTTCTTC.

The CDR3 nucleotides are TGTGCCAGCAGTTATTTGGGGAGATTACACTACGAGCAGTACTTC. It translates to CASSYLGRLHYEQYF. The rearrangement uses TRBV27 and TRBJ2-7, with D possibly being TRBD2 (5 bases). V was shortened by 4 bases and J by 3 bases, with 16 bases between the two germline ends. CDR1 is MNHEY, CDR2 SMNVEV, per germline (reference sequence). The CDR3 covers 15 residues.

The chain couples TRBV30 to TRBJ1-5; D call uncertain. CDR1 and CDR2 (germline): GTSNPN, SVGIG (reference sequence). The length of the CDR3 is 15 residues. V lost 4 bases and J 0 bases, leaving 13 bases between the germline ends. The DNA for the CDR3 is TGTGCCTGGACCTCGGGTCCCTATAGCAATCAGCCCCAGCATTTT. Its protein is CAWTSGPYSNQPQHF.

This clone has only a few counts. The chain is built from TRBV6-1 and TRBJ1-5; possibly TRBD1 for D (5 bases). The ends were cut back, 1 base at V and 0 bases at J, with 7 bases in the middle. The CDR3 runs to 15 residues. Germline assignment: CDR1 MNHNS and CDR2 SASEGT. In DNA, the CDR3 is TGTGCCAGCAGTGAAGAGGGGTATAGCAATCAGCCCCAGCATTTT. Translating gives CASSEEGYSNQPQHF.

The chain carries TRBV4-1 and TRBJ2-1; TRBD2 agrees at 11 bases. The trim removed 2 bases at V and 2 bases at J, leaving 5 bases unmatched. Germline V CDR1 and CDR2: MGHRA, YSYEKL. The CDR3 extends over 17 amino acids. CDR3: CASSQTSGGLAYNEQFF. CDR3 DNA: TGCGCCAGCAGCCAAACTAGCGGGGGCCTAGCCTACAATGAGCAGTTCTTC.

The V and J genes are TRBV29-1 and TRBJ2-2, with a tentative D call TRBD1 (5 bases). This CDR3 comprises 13 residues. Trimming took off 6 bases at V and 6 bases at J, with 14 bases between the two ends. Germline V CDR1 and CDR2: SQVTM, ANQGSEA. CDR3 in amino acids: CSVSPRVPGELFF. In DNA form, the CDR3 reads TGCAGCGTGAGCCCCAGGGTTCCCGGGGAGCTGTTTTTT.

This clone was seen only a few times. J is TRBJ1-2 and V is TRBV5-4; D is possibly TRBD1 (5 bases). The CDR3 runs to 15 residues. V lost 0 bases, J lost 5 bases, and 14 bases lay in between. Germline V gene sequence: CDR1 SGHNT, CDR2 YYREEE (reference sequence). The CDR3 sequence: CASSLEPGTVYGYTF. CDR3 nucleotide sequence: TGTGCCAGCAGCTTGGAGCCGGGGACGGTATATGGCTACACCTTC.

The chain has TRBV10-2 and TRBJ2-3; 8 bases align to TRBD1. Germline V gene sequence: CDR1 WSHSY, CDR2 SAAADI. The CDR3 totals 16 residues. The J segment lost 5 bases and the V segment lost 0 bases, leaving 7 bases of the junction unmatched. The CDR3 sequence: CASSESRAGGGDTQYF. The CDR3 DNA reads as TGCGCCAGCAGTGAGTCGAGGGCAGGGGGCGGAGATACGCAGTATTTT.

The V call is TRBV5-6, the J call TRBJ2-3; D remains ambiguous. Germline V CDR1 and CDR2: SGHDT, YYEEEE. CDR3 length: 12 amino acids. The V gene lost 4 bases and the J gene lost 2 bases, with 5 bases spanning the gap. CDR3 sequence (DNA): TGTGCCAGCAGCAACCCCACAGATACGCAGTATTTT. Protein sequence: CASSNPTDTQYF.

The gene calls are TRBV7-7 and TRBJ2-5; 10 nucleotides match TRBD2. V gave up 2 bases and J gave up 2 bases; unmatched junction bases: 2. Per germline, CDR1 SSHAT and CDR2 FNYEAQ (reference sequence). This CDR3 contains 15 residues. CDR3 in DNA: TGTGCCAGCAGCTTATCAGCGGGGGGGCAAGAGACCCAGTACTTC. Encoded protein: CASSLSAGGQETQYF. The variable domain in full, completed from reference TRBV7-7 and TRBJ2-5, reads GAGVSQSPRYKVTKRGQDVTLRCDPISSHATLYWYQQALGQGPEFLTYFNYEAQPDKSGLPSDRFSAERPEGSISTLTIQRTEQRDSAMYRCASSLSAGGQETQYFGPGTRLLVL.

The rearrangement links TRBV13 to TRBJ1-3; a weak D match, TRBD1 (5 bases). The CDR3 runs to 15 residues. Germline CDR1 reads PRHDT; CDR2 reads FYEKMQ (reference sequence). The ends were cut back, 1 base at V and 0 bases at J, with 7 bases in the middle. CDR3 nucleotides: TGTGCCAGCAGCTTAGATGGGGGCTCTGGAAACACCATATATTTT. Translated: CASSLDGGSGNTIYF. The variable domain in full, completed from reference TRBV13 and TRBJ1-3, reads AAGVIQSPRHLIKEKRETATLKCYPIPRHDTVYWYQQGPGQDPQFLISFYEKMQSDKGSIPDRFSAQQFSDYHSELNMSSLELGDSALYFCASSLDGGSGNTIYFGEGSWLTVV.

The genes are TRBV29-1 and TRBJ1-1, with D maybe TRBD1 (5 bases). V lost 6 bases, J lost 4 bases, and 15 bases lay in between. The CDR3 has 13 amino acids. Germline V gives CDR1 SQVTM, CDR2 ANQGSEA. Written as DNA, the CDR3 is TGCAGCGTGGGAACTACGGGGGGCACTGAAGCTTTCTTT. Protein product: CSVGTTGGTEAFF.

The chain is built from TRBV5-4 and TRBJ1-2, with a tentative D call TRBD1 (6 bases). The germline V gene encodes CDR1 SGHNT and CDR2 YYREEE (reference sequence). The CDR3 extends over 13 amino acids. V lost 3 bases and J 14 bases, leaving 20 bases between the germline ends. The CDR3 nucleotides read TGTGCCAGCAGCTGGGGGGCCCCCGGGGTACAGACCTTC. This sequence encodes CASSWGAPGVQTF.